The 9 T cell receptor beta chains in this list originate from one sample, sequenced in a study of T cells after yellow fever vaccination. TCRdb re-analysed the 5' RACE reads in MiXCR, keeping a single row per CDR3 protein. This sample yields some 560,000 distinct CDR3 sequences, of which about a sixth are seen a single time; 17% belongs to the top ten. The sequencing used PBMCs, collected around 5 days after the first yellow fever vaccination. Every receptor here comes from a man younger than 35 who received the YFV17D yellow fever vaccine.

This clonotype was seen repeatedly, ten times or more. This rearrangement joins TRBV20-1 to TRBJ2-7; D not resolved. V was pared by 1 base and J by 2 bases, with 18 bases between. The CDR3 sequence is 16 residues long. CDR1 and CDR2 (germline): DFQATT, SNEGSKA (reference sequence). In nucleotides, the CDR3 is TGCAGTGCTAGAGTTTTGTGGGCAGGTGACACCTACGAGCAGTACTTC. Its translation is CSARVLWAGDTYEQYF.

The genes are TRBV4-1 and TRBJ1-1; perhaps TRBD1 as D (5 bases). CDR3 length: 16 amino acids. Germline assignment: CDR1 MGHRA and CDR2 YSYEKL. V gave up 4 bases and J gave up 3 bases, with 18 bases separating them. Written as DNA, the CDR3 is TGCGCCAGCAGCCCCTTAGGGGTAGGGTCGGACACTGAAGCTTTCTTT. Encoded protein: CASSPLGVGSDTEAFF.

This chain links TRBV5-1 with TRBJ2-1; D gene ambiguous. Trimming left V 7 bases short and J 5 bases short, with 16 bases between. Germline CDR1 SGHRS, CDR2 YFSETQ. This CDR3 has 14 residues. In DNA form, the CDR3 reads TGCGCCAGCGGTATCCAGCGCGCCGACAATGAGCAGTTCTTC. Its translation: CASGIQRADNEQFF. The complete variable domain, with remaining parts taken from reference TRBV5-1 and TRBJ2-1, reads KAGVTQTPRYLIKTRGQQVTLSCSPISGHRSVSWYQQTPGQGLQFLFEYFSETQRNKGNFPGRFSGRQFSNSRSEMNVSTLELGDSALYLCASGIQRADNEQFFGPGTRLTVL.

V usage is TRBV30 and J usage is TRBJ2-7; possible D gene TRBD1, 5 bases. The ends were cut back, 2 bases at V and 5 bases at J, with 16 bases in the middle. There are 14 residues in the CDR3. Germline V gene data show CDR1 as GTSNPN and CDR2 as SVGIG (reference sequence). The CDR3 nucleotides are TGTGCCTGGAGTAGGCGACAGCTTCTGGACGAGCAGTACTTC. Translated: CAWSRRQLLDEQYF.

This clonotype was counted only a few times. The V and J genes are TRBV19 and TRBJ1-5; perhaps TRBD1 as D (6 bases). Germline V lookup: CDR1 LNHDA, CDR2 SQIVND (reference sequence). Trimming left V 4 bases short and J 6 bases short, with 13 bases between. The CDR3 is 14 residues long. The CDR3 DNA reads TGTGCCAGTAGTACCGGACAGTTTACTCAGCCCCAGCATTTT. It specifies CASSTGQFTQPQHF.

In its sample, this clonotype was seen a few times. This rearrangement joins TRBV11-1 to TRBJ2-2, with 9 bases lining up with TRBD1. Germline trimming cut 3 bases from V and 0 bases from J; bases unmatched to any gene: 14. Germline V gene lookup returns CDR1 SGHAT and CDR2 FQDESV (reference sequence). This CDR3 is 20 amino acids long. Here the CDR3 DNA reads TGTGCCAGCAGCTTTATTTCGTACAGGGGGCGATTCCCGAACACCGGGGAGCTGTTTTTT. Protein: CASSFISYRGRFPNTGELFF.

This clonotype turned up a few times. V usage is TRBV7-2 and J usage is TRBJ2-1; 8 nucleotides match TRBD1. This CDR3 contains 13 residues. The V gene's germline CDR1 is SGHTA and CDR2 FQGNSA. V lost 0 bases, J lost 15 bases, and 7 bases stayed unmatched. The DNA of the CDR3 is TGTGCCAGCAGCTTAGCGAACAGGGGGGATCGGTTCTTC. Amino acids: CASSLANRGDRFF.

The chain recombines TRBV5-1 with TRBJ2-7; D not certain. The CDR3 runs 13 residues. Per germline, CDR1 SGHRS and CDR2 YFSETQ. The V end was cut by 2 bases, the J end by 3 bases, with 9 bases between. The DNA for the CDR3 is TGCGCCAGCAGCTTACCCTTGGACTACGAGCAGTACGTC. This encodes CASSLPLDYEQYV.

This chain connects TRBV4-1 to TRBJ2-4, with D hard to call. The germline V gene has CDR1 MGHRA and CDR2 YSYEKL. Trimming cost V 2 bases and J 0 bases, with 17 bases left between them. The length of the CDR3 is 18 residues. CDR3 region: CASSQKLPEALAKNIQYF. The CDR3 DNA follows: TGCGCCAGCAGCCAAAAGCTCCCCGAGGCTTTAGCCAAAAACATTCAGTACTTC.